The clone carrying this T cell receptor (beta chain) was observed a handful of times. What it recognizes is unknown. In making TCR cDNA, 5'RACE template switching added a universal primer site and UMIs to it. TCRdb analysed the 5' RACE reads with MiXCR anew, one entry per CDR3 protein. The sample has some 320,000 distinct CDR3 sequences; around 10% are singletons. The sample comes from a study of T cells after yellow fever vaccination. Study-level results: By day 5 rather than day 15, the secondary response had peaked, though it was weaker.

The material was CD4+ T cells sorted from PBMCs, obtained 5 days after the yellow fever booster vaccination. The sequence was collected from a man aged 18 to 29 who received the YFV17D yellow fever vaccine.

The CDR3 DNA reads TGTGCCAGCAGCCAGACAAACAATCAGCCCCAGCATTTT. It codes for CASSQTNNQPQHF. The chain combines TRBV7-2 with TRBJ1-5; D uncertain. The CDR3 has 13 residues. Germline CDR1 reads SGHTA; CDR2 reads FQGNSA. The V gene lost 5 bases and the J gene lost 3 bases, with 8 bases spanning the gap. Looking up the rest from reference TRBV7-2 and TRBJ1-5 gives the full variable domain: GAGVSQSPSNKVTEKGKDVELRCDPISGHTALYWYRQSLGQGLEFLIYFQGNSAPDKSGLPSDRFSAERTGGSVSTLTIQRTQQEDSAVYLCASSQTNNQPQHFGDGTRLSIL.